A single sample gave rise to the 8 T cell receptor beta chains below, sequenced in a study of blood T cell repertoires in COVID-19 (dated by TCRdb to the early 2020s). Library preparation used the immunoSEQ multiplex PCR assay. TCRdb stores this immuneACCESS table with in-frame sequences only. Part of the clones is absent; in the studies checked, under half of the shortfall reflects unresolved V genes, and no reason is known for the rest. The sample table contains hundreds of thousands of clones; only one count was recorded for 85% of them. The leading ten clones occupy about 3.6% of the sample. Sequencing was done on a sample of peripheral blood. These receptors were collected from a young woman with acute or convalescent COVID-19.

The rearrangement links TRBV24-1 to TRBJ2-1; TRBD1 matches 8 bases. The CDR3 totals 13 residues. CDR1 KGHDR and CDR2 SFDVKD come from the germline V gene. The V and J ends lost 4 bases and 10 bases, in that order; junction bases with no gene match: 5. The CDR3 DNA follows: TGTGCCACCAGTGACCCGGACAGGGAAGAGCAGTTCTTC. This gives the protein CATSDPDREEQFF.

The rearrangement links TRBV13 to TRBJ2-5; possible D gene TRBD1, 6 bases. V was clipped by 1 base and J by 5 bases, with 14 bases between them. This CDR3 has 15 residues. The V gene's germline CDR1 is PRHDT and CDR2 FYEKMQ (reference sequence). In nucleotides, the CDR3 is TGTGCCAGCAGCTTAGTGCAGGGGCGATCTGAGACCCAGTACTTC. Translating gives CASSLVQGRSETQYF.

This sequence joins TRBV9 and TRBJ2-3; 7 nucleotides align to TRBD2. Germline V gives CDR1 SGDLS, CDR2 YYNGEE. The V gene end was trimmed by 3 bases and the J gene end by 0 bases; junction bases not matched to a gene: 7. The CDR3 length is 16 residues. CDR3 protein: CASSAGGGASTDTQYF. CDR3 in DNA: TGTGCCAGCAGCGCGGGAGGAGGGGCTAGCACAGATACGCAGTATTTT.

J is TRBJ1-6 and V is TRBV6-1; no firm D call. Germline V gives CDR1 MNHNS, CDR2 SASEGT. The CDR3 is made up of 14 amino acids. V shed 3 bases and J shed 8 bases, with 11 bases lying between them. The CDR3: CASSDPLADSPLHF. CDR3 DNA: TGTGCCAGCAGTGACCCCCTCGCGGATTCACCCCTCCACTTT.

The chain links TRBV19 to TRBJ1-1; D uncertain. This CDR3 contains 15 residues. Germline CDR1 is LNHDA and CDR2 is SQIVND (reference sequence). V dropped 7 bases and J dropped 0 bases, with 15 bases sitting between them. The CDR3 DNA is TGTGCCAGTAAATCCGGACTGGCTATGAACACTGAAGCTTTCTTT. Its translation: CASKSGLAMNTEAFF.

V gene TRBV5-4 combines with J gene TRBJ2-7; TRBD1 is a possible D gene (6 bases). V lost 7 bases, J lost 3 bases, and 14 bases lay in between. The CDR3 spans 13 residues. CDR1 is SGHNT and CDR2 is YYREEE in the germline V gene (reference sequence). CDR3 region: CASFQGQGYEQYF. The CDR3 DNA is TGTGCCAGCTTTCAGGGGCAGGGCTACGAGCAGTACTTC.

The chain uses TRBV11-2 and TRBJ1-5; D unclear. The germline gives CDR1 SGHAT, CDR2 FQNNGV. This CDR3 has 15 residues. The germline V and J ends were trimmed by 2 bases and 2 bases, with 10 bases remaining between them. CDR3 sequence: CASSLSTIGNQPQHF. CDR3 nucleotides: TGTGCCAGCAGCTTAAGTACAATCGGCAATCAGCCCCAGCATTTT.

V is TRBV5-1 and J is TRBJ1-2, with TRBD1 matching over 10 bases. Germline V gene lookup returns CDR1 SGHRS and CDR2 YFSETQ. Germline trimming cut 3 bases from V and 6 bases from J; bases unmatched to any gene: 5. CDR3 length: 14 amino acids. This CDR3 reads CASSSRDRGHGYTF. The DNA of the CDR3 is TGCGCCAGCAGCTCCCGGGACAGGGGCCATGGCTACACCTTC.